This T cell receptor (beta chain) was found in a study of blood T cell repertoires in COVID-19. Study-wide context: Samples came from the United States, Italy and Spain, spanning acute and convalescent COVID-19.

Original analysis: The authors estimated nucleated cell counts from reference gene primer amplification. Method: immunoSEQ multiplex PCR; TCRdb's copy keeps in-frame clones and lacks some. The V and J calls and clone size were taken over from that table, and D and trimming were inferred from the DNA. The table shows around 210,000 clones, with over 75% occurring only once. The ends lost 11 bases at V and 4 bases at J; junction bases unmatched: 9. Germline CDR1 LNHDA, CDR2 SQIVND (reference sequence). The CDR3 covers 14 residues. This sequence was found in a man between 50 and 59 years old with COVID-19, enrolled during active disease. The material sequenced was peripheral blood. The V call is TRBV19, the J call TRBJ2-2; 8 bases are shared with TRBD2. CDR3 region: CACLSGGGTGELFF. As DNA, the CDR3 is TGTGCCTGCCTGAGCGGGGGTGGCACCGGGGAGCTGTTTTTT. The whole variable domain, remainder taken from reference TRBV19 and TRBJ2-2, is DGGITQSPKYLFRKEGQNVTLSCEQNLNHDAMYWYRQDPGQGLRLIYYSQIVNDFQKGDIAEGYSVSREKKESFPLTVTSAQKNPTAFYLCACLSGGGTGELFFGEGSRLTVL.